This T cell receptor (beta chain) was sequenced in a study of T-cell reconstitution after alpha-beta-depleted transplantation in children. This clonotype showed up many times. Its antigen is not known. Molecular barcoding with unique molecular identifiers was used for the TCRbeta library. Each CDR3 protein is one row after TCRdb ran MiXCR on the PCR reads. The table lists 280,000 or so distinct CDR3 sequences, roughly 10% of them singletons. Germline assignment: CDR1 MDHEN and CDR2 SYDVKM. CDR3 length equals 14 residues. The V gene lost 1 base and the J gene lost 5 bases, with 12 bases spanning the gap. Overall study results and limits: A year had passed since transplant, and T-cell counts and diversity by then came mostly from newly produced T cells. Several hundred graft clones that had expanded were reportedly the source of alpha-beta T cells about two months after transplant. Day-60 TCRbeta diversity that was high in some patients was derived from surviving recipient T cells and thymic progenitors.

This TCR derives from a male patient aged 2 to 9 who had a stem cell transplant for chronic granulomatous disease, so the T cells may come from the graft donor. The V and J genes are TRBV28 and TRBJ2-7, with unresolved D. This material consisted of peripheral blood, taken 180 days after TCRalphabeta/CD19-depleted stem cell transplant. As DNA, the CDR3 is TGTGCCAGCAGTTTATTTGTGGGATCCGACGAGCAGTACTTC. Translating it yields CASSLFVGSDEQYF.